This T cell receptor beta chain was recovered during a study of PD-1 blockade in classical Hodgkin lymphoma. Clones were read by immunoSEQ multiplex PCR, and TCRdb kept only the in-frame ones, dropping some. The sample shows about 41,000 clones, about two thirds of them seen only once. In germline, CDR1 is MDHEN, CDR2 SYDVKM. This CDR3 has 18 amino acids. Trimming removed 7 bases from V and 0 bases from J, with 22 bases in between. Time point of the sample: cycle 4 day 1 (C4D1), after 5 to 7 weeks of nivolumab. No patient escaped relapse after autologous stem cell transplantation, and brentuximab vedotin exposure varied.

This chain uses TRBV28 with TRBJ1-5, with D maybe TRBD1 (6 bases). The sequence was collected from a human donor with classical Hodgkin lymphoma. Sequencing was performed on peripheral blood mononuclear cells (PBMCs), taken before the fourth cycle of nivolumab. The CDR3 loop reads CASTPGQGRGGSNQPQHF. DNA for the CDR3: TGTGCCAGCACCCCCGGGCAGGGGAGAGGAGGTAGCAATCAGCCCCAGCATTTT. The full variable domain, its missing parts supplied by reference TRBV28 and TRBJ1-5, is DVKVTQSSRYLVKRTGEKVFLECVQDMDHENMFWYRQDPGLGLRLIYFSYDVKMKEKGDIPEGYSVSREKKERFSLILESASTNQTSMYLCASTPGQGRGGSNQPQHFGDGTRLSIL.